The 19 T cell receptor beta chains below come from one sample, sequenced in a study of blood T cell repertoires in COVID-19. Libraries were prepared by immunoSEQ multiplex PCR; TCRdb keeps only in-frame clonotypes and omits some of them. This sample carries approximately 250,000 clones, 70% to 90% of them seen once, and the ten largest clones take about 0.91%. The sequenced material came from peripheral blood. These receptors were collected from a man aged 35-49 years with acute or convalescent COVID-19.

The gene calls are TRBV11-2 and TRBJ1-2; a possible D gene is TRBD1 (6 bases). The germline V gene has CDR1 SGHAT and CDR2 FQNNGV. V gave up 1 base and J gave up 4 bases, with 13 bases separating them. This CDR3 comprises 15 residues. The CDR3 here is CASSLGQAYTYGYTF. The CDR3 nucleotides are TGTGCCAGCAGCTTAGGACAGGCCTACACCTATGGCTACACCTTC.

V and J are TRBV27 and TRBJ2-7; D is perhaps TRBD1 (5 bases). Trimming took 8 bases from V and 6 from J, leaving 11 bases between them. CDR3 length: 11 residues. Looked up from germline, CDR1 is MNHEY and CDR2 is SMNVEV (reference sequence). In DNA, the CDR3 is TGTGCCAGCCTTTGGGGCGGCGAGCAGTACTTC. Its protein is CASLWGGEQYF.

The chain uses TRBV2 and TRBJ2-3; D is unclear. Between the trimmed V and J ends, which lost 5 bases and 8 bases, there was a span of 11 bases. The germline gives CDR1 SNHLY, CDR2 FYNNEI. The CDR3 length is 12 residues. The CDR3 DNA follows: TGTGCCAGCAGTCCTGCTAGGAGTACGCAGTATTTT. The encoded protein is CASSPARSTQYF.

Comment on this clone: Other DNA sequences in the same sample also yield this CDR3. The chain couples TRBV7-3 to TRBJ1-1; maybe TRBD1 (5 bases). The CDR3 is 13 amino acids. The germline V gene encodes CDR1 SGHTA and CDR2 FQGTGA. The V and J ends lost 0 bases and 3 bases respectively, with 5 bases between them. The CDR3 DNA sequence: TGTGCCAGCAGCTTAACAGGGGACACTGAAGCTTTCTTT. The encoded protein is CASSLTGDTEAFF.

The chain carries TRBV18 and TRBJ2-3, with 12 bases that match TRBD2. This CDR3 comprises 17 residues. The ends lost 3 bases at V and 6 bases at J; junction bases unmatched: 10. The germline CDR1 and CDR2 sequences are KGHSH and LQKENI. Here the CDR3 DNA reads TGTGCCAGCTCACCCCTGAGACTAGCGGGGGTGCCGGATACGCAGTATTTT. It encodes CASSPLRLAGVPDTQYF. The full variable domain, completed using reference TRBV18 and TRBJ2-3, is NAGVMQNPRHLVRRRGQEARLRCSPMKGHSHVYWYRQLPEEGLKFMVYLQKENIIDESGMPKERFSAEFPKEGPSILRIQQVVRGDSAAYFCASSPLRLAGVPDTQYFGPGTRLTVL.

This clone was counted only a few times. V is TRBV11-2 and J is TRBJ2-1; a possible D gene is TRBD1 (6 bases). V was trimmed by 5 bases and J by 4 bases, leaving 15 bases between them. This CDR3 spans 15 amino acids. Germline loops: CDR1 SGHAT, CDR2 FQNNGV. In nucleotides, the CDR3 is TGTGCCAGCAGCACCTCGTGGGGGACATACAATGAGCAGTTCTTC. Protein product: CASSTSWGTYNEQFF.

This clone turned up a few times. V gene TRBV3-1 (or the pseudogene TRBV3-2) combines with J gene TRBJ2-3; 15 nucleotides agree with TRBD2. Germline CDR1 reads LGHDT; CDR2 reads YNNKEL (reference sequence). V lost 4 bases to trimming and J lost 3 bases; unmatched junction nucleotides: 5. This CDR3 is 17 amino acids long. The CDR3, as DNA: TGTGCCAGCAGCCTCTGGACTAGCGGGGGGGGTACAGATACGCAGTATTTT. It specifies CASSLWTSGGGTDTQYF.

The chain links TRBV7-2 to TRBJ2-1, with a possible D match to TRBD2 (7 bases). Germline lookup yields CDR1 SGHTA and CDR2 FQGNSA. The CDR3 is 15 residues long. Trimming cost V 5 bases and J 9 bases, with 20 bases left between them. CDR3 region: CASSRGAGLFAEQFF. CDR3 coding DNA: TGTGCCAGCAGCCGGGGGGCAGGCCTTTTTGCTGAGCAGTTCTTC.

The chain has TRBV25-1 and TRBJ2-5; D is unclear. The CDR3 is 15 residues long. Germline V gives CDR1 MGHDK, CDR2 SYGVNS. The ends were cut back, 4 bases at V and 0 bases at J, with 12 bases in the middle. CDR3 loop: CASSGKSAYQETQYF. CDR3 in DNA: TGTGCCAGCAGTGGAAAGTCAGCGTACCAAGAGACCCAGTACTTC.

The chain uses TRBV13 and TRBJ2-1; 15 bases line up with TRBD2. The J segment lost 7 bases and the V segment lost 5 bases, leaving 6 bases of the junction unmatched. The CDR3 length is 16 residues. Germline assignment: CDR1 PRHDT and CDR2 FYEKMQ (reference sequence). In DNA form, the CDR3 reads TGTGCCAGCAGCCCTCCGGGACTAGCGGGGGGTAATGAGCAGTTCTTC. The encoded protein is CASSPPGLAGGNEQFF.

The V gene is TRBV7-2, the J gene TRBJ2-7, with 7 bases fitting TRBD1. CDR3 size: 16 residues. Unmatched junction bases numbered 10, after V lost 5 bases and J lost 0 bases. CDR1 is SGHTA and CDR2 is FQGNSA in the germline V gene. The chain's CDR3 is CASSLRTGQFSYEQYF. DNA of the CDR3: TGTGCCAGCAGCCTACGGACAGGCCAGTTCTCCTACGAGCAGTACTTC.

The chain combines TRBV3-1 (or the pseudogene TRBV3-2) with TRBJ1-6; no clear D. Per the germline V gene, CDR1 is LGHDT and CDR2 is YNNKEL (reference sequence). V was pared by 4 bases and J by 0 bases, with 16 bases between. The CDR3 sequence is 18 residues long. The chain's CDR3 is CASSPGEALGSYNSPLHF. DNA for the CDR3: TGTGCCAGCAGCCCCGGGGAAGCGCTTGGCTCCTATAATTCACCCCTCCACTTT.

This clone is a singleton in its sample. The chain uses TRBV7-2 and TRBJ1-2; D ambiguous. Trimming cost V 1 base and J 8 bases, with 8 bases left between them. Germline CDR1 SGHTA, CDR2 FQGNSA. The CDR3 loop spans 12 amino acids. The CDR3 spells CASSLDGGGYTF. For the CDR3, the DNA is TGTGCCAGCAGCTTAGACGGAGGAGGCTACACCTTC.

The chain is built from TRBV7-2 and TRBJ2-4; 11 bases line up with TRBD1. The V and J ends lost 5 bases and 6 bases, in that order; junction bases with no gene match: 9. This CDR3 is 16 amino acids long. CDR1 is SGHTA and CDR2 is FQGNSA in the germline V gene. DNA for the CDR3: TGTGCCAGCAGCACCCCGTCCGGGACAGGGGGAAACATTCAGTACTTC. The encoded protein is CASSTPSGTGGNIQYF.

The rearrangement joins TRBV4-1 to TRBJ1-1; 7 bases align to TRBD1. V was clipped by 1 base and J by 0 bases; unmatched bases: 8. Germline assignment: CDR1 MGHRA and CDR2 YSYEKL. The CDR3 contains 17 residues. The CDR3 region is CASSQARTGVMNTEAFF. In DNA form, the CDR3 reads TGCGCCAGCAGCCAAGCTCGTACAGGGGTTATGAACACTGAAGCTTTCTTT.

This clone occurred once. V usage is TRBV7-3 and J usage is TRBJ2-1; no clear D gene. CDR1 and CDR2 from the germline V gene are SGHTA and FQGTGA. The CDR3 length is 14 residues. V shed 1 base and J shed 2 bases, with 6 bases lying between them. CDR3 bases: TGTGCCAGCAGCTTAAGTTTAGCCTACAATGAGCAGTTCTTC. It specifies CASSLSLAYNEQFF.

The gene calls are TRBV6-1 and TRBJ2-1; 14 bases match TRBD2. The CDR3 is 16 amino acids. The germline CDR1 and CDR2 sequences are MNHNS and SASEGT. V was clipped by 2 bases and J by 8 bases; unmatched bases: 5. CDR3 nucleotides: TGTGCCAGCAGTGAAAGGGGACTAGCGGGGGCGGATGAGCAGTTCTTC. This sequence encodes CASSERGLAGADEQFF.

This chain links TRBV4-2 with TRBJ2-2; 7 positions agree with TRBD1. The CDR3 runs 14 residues. Germline values: CDR1 LGHNA, CDR2 YNFKEQ. V gave up 8 bases and J gave up 4 bases; unmatched junction bases: 7. The CDR3 coding sequence is TGTGCCAGCGGACAGGTTCGGGGCACCGGGGAGCTGTTTTTT. Translated: CASGQVRGTGELFF.

The CDR3 DNA follows: TGCGCCAGCAGCCCCCTTCGGGAGGACAATGAGCAGTTCTTC. Protein product: CASSPLREDNEQFF. The chain is built from TRBV5-1 and TRBJ2-1, with 7 bases aligning to TRBD2. V trimming: 4 bases; J trimming: 5 bases; junction bases outside the gene matches: 6. The CDR3 loop spans 14 amino acids. Germline lookup yields CDR1 SGHRS and CDR2 YFSETQ.